The T cell receptor (beta chain) described here comes from a study of a mutant IDH1 vaccine in newly diagnosed glioma. Study information: Treated patients showed a male proportion of about 60%, a female proportion of approximately 38%, and a mean age of about 44 years.

Only in-frame clones appear in the TCRdb table, and some are missing; sequencing was by immunoSEQ multiplex PCR. This table has under 60,000 clones, less than 80% appearing once. Study-wide results and caveats: Pseudoprogression seemingly bore no relation to changes in top peripheral T cell clonotypes.

This clone was seen ten or more times. Its antigen is not known. Specified time point: week 35, safety follow-up. A 20-mer mutant IDH1 peptide at 300 ug was injected subcutaneously with topical imiquimod. The receptor was isolated from a man aged 40-49 years with glioma. Material: PBMCs, obtained from a glioma patient whose treatment included an IDH1 peptide vaccine.

CDR3 bases: TGTGCCAGCAGTGAAGCTTCTGGTGGGAGACCGGGGGAGCAGTACGTC. It is translated as CASSEASGGRPGEQYV. This chain connects TRBV6-1 to TRBJ2-7; D may be TRBD2 (5 bases). This CDR3 has 16 amino acids. Trimming took off 0 bases at V and 7 bases at J, with 19 bases between the two ends. Germline V gene lookup returns CDR1 MNHNS and CDR2 SASEGT.